The 21 T cell receptor beta chains below come from one sample, sequenced in a study of T cell repertoires in cytomegalovirus infection. TCRdb ran MiXCR on the reads and lists one entry per CDR3 protein. Here the sample spans approximately 240,000 distinct CDR3 sequences, more than 9% being singletons. The sample taken for sequencing was PBMCs. The receptor set was obtained from a human donor in good health (CMV status not recorded). Some clones in this sample may be carry-over from other donors' samples.

This clonotype came up a few times. CDR3 in amino acids: CASSLAPQNKGYTF. CDR3 coding DNA: TGTGCCAGCAGCTTAGCGCCCCAAAATAAGGGCTACACCTTC. The chain recombines TRBV7-9 with TRBJ1-2; D unresolved. Trimming removed 0 bases at V and 8 bases at J, with 13 bases between. This CDR3 is built from 14 residues. Germline V gene sequence: CDR1 SEHNR, CDR2 FQNEAQ (reference sequence).

This clonotype was recorded at least ten times. The rearrangement uses TRBV5-4 and TRBJ2-2, with 8 bases identical to TRBD1. Losses at the gene ends were 4 bases for V and 1 base for J; bases not matched to a gene: 6. Germline lookup yields CDR1 SGHNT and CDR2 YYREEE (reference sequence). The CDR3 runs 16 residues. CDR3 region: CASSNPGQVNTGELFF. The DNA for the CDR3 is TGTGCCAGCAGCAACCCGGGACAGGTGAACACCGGGGAGCTGTTTTTT.

This clonotype was counted many times. The V and J genes are TRBV7-2 and TRBJ2-5, with TRBD1 as a possible D gene (6 bases). CDR3 length equals 15 residues. CDR1 SGHTA and CDR2 FQGNSA come from the germline V gene. The V gene lost 1 base and the J gene lost 1 base, with 10 bases spanning the gap. CDR3 in DNA: TGTGCCAGCAGCTTAGGAGGACAGTCCCAAGAGACCCAGTACTTC. Amino acids: CASSLGGQSQETQYF.

This clonotype was observed many times. V usage is TRBV7-8 and J usage is TRBJ1-1; 7 nucleotides align to TRBD1. Looked up from germline, CDR1 is SGHVS and CDR2 is FQNEAQ. This CDR3 is 16 amino acids long. The V and J ends lost 0 bases and 1 base, in that order; junction bases with no gene match: 5. The CDR3 spells CASSLATGEANTEAFF. In DNA, the CDR3 is TGTGCCAGCAGCTTAGCTACAGGGGAGGCGAACACTGAAGCTTTCTTT.

This clonotype was picked up many times. The chain is built from TRBV10-3 and TRBJ2-3; the D call may be TRBD1 or TRBD2 (5 bases each). Germline assignment: CDR1 ENHRY and CDR2 SYGVKD. This CDR3 spans 17 amino acids. V shed 2 bases and J shed 1 base, with 16 bases lying between them. CDR3 nucleotide sequence: TGTGCCATCAGTGAGGGGAGAGGGGCGACAGGCACAGATACGCAGTATTTT. This translates into CAISEGRGATGTDTQYF.

The table lists this clonotype with many counts. The chain joins TRBV7-2 to TRBJ2-5; possible D gene TRBD2, 5 bases. V lost 1 base and J 4 bases, leaving 13 bases between the germline ends. Germline loops: CDR1 SGHTA, CDR2 FQGNSA. The CDR3 sequence is 15 residues long. CDR3 bases: TGTGCCAGCAGCTTAGTCGTGGGAGTGGTAGAGACCCAGTACTTC. Its translation: CASSLVVGVVETQYF.

This clonotype was recorded at least ten times. The V and J genes are TRBV7-2 and TRBJ1-2; D uncertain. Germline CDR1 reads SGHTA; CDR2 reads FQGNSA. This CDR3 spans 15 amino acids. Trimming removed 0 bases from V and 4 bases from J, with 12 bases in between. CDR3 loop: CASSLASDAGYGYTF. As DNA, the CDR3 is TGTGCCAGCAGCTTAGCGAGCGACGCAGGCTATGGCTACACCTTC.

This clonotype was seen at least ten times. V and J are TRBV7-2 and TRBJ2-3, with unresolved D. The germline V gene encodes CDR1 SGHTA and CDR2 FQGNSA. This CDR3 contains 14 residues. V was clipped by 8 bases and J by 1 base, with 13 bases between them. CDR3 in DNA: TGTGCCAGCCGGCTTGCGCCGGGCACAGATACGCAGTATTTT. Protein sequence: CASRLAPGTDTQYF.

CDR3 sequence: CAISESLVGEAFF. CDR3 sequence (DNA): TGTGCCATCAGTGAGTCATTGGTGGGAGAAGCTTTCTTT. The rearrangement links TRBV10-3 to TRBJ1-1; D gene ambiguous. This CDR3 spans 13 amino acids. Germline assignment: CDR1 ENHRY and CDR2 SYGVKD. With 0 bases removed from V and 8 bases from J, the gap between germline ends came to 10 bases.

This clonotype was observed many times. The V and J genes are TRBV7-9 and TRBJ1-1, with a tentative D call TRBD1 (6 bases). The CDR3 runs to 13 residues. Germline V CDR1 and CDR2: SEHNR, FQNEAQ (reference sequence). Trimming took 1 base from V and 7 from J, leaving 10 bases between them. The CDR3 bases are TGTGCCAGCAGCTTAGGGACAGCGGGTGAAGCTTTCTTT. Protein: CASSLGTAGEAFF.

This clonotype was recorded many times. V usage is TRBV7-2 and J usage is TRBJ2-7; 8 positions match TRBD1. The V gene end was trimmed by 6 bases and the J gene end by 2 bases; junction bases not matched to a gene: 6. Germline V gene lookup returns CDR1 SGHTA and CDR2 FQGNSA. CDR3 length: 14 residues. The DNA of the CDR3 is TGTGCCAGCAGACCGGACAGGGTTACCTACGAGCAGTACTTC. This translates into CASRPDRVTYEQYF.

In this sample, this clonotype turned up a few times. CDR3 nucleotide sequence: TGTGCCAGCAGCTCTGCCCGGGACAGTTGGACCTATGGCTACACCTTC. Protein sequence: CASSSARDSWTYGYTF. V and J are TRBV7-9 and TRBJ1-2, with 7 bases aligning to TRBD1. Losses at the gene ends were 4 bases for V and 4 bases for J; bases not matched to a gene: 12. The CDR3 has 16 amino acids. Germline CDR1 reads SEHNR; CDR2 reads FQNEAQ (reference sequence).

The rearrangement joins TRBV19 to TRBJ1-5; 8 bases agree with TRBD1. Germline CDR1 reads LNHDA; CDR2 reads SQIVND (reference sequence). J was trimmed by 6 bases and V by 4 bases; bases with no gene match: 5. CDR3 length: 14 residues. CDR3 amino acids: CASSNSGGTQPQHF. The CDR3 nucleotides are TGTGCCAGTAGTAACTCAGGGGGCACTCAGCCCCAGCATTTT.

This clonotype was recorded many times. The CDR3: CASSSYLNTEAFF. CDR3 in DNA: TGTGCCAGCAGCTCTTACTTGAACACTGAAGCTTTCTTT. The V and J genes are TRBV7-3 and TRBJ1-1, with D unclear. This CDR3 has 13 amino acids. Germline assignment: CDR1 SGHTA and CDR2 FQGTGA. Trimming removed 4 bases at V and 0 bases at J, with 6 bases between.

This clonotype was found many times. The genes are TRBV11-2 and TRBJ2-3; maybe TRBD2 (5 bases). The CDR3 is made up of 15 amino acids. V gave up 4 bases and J gave up 0 bases, with 11 bases separating them. The germline gives CDR1 SGHAT, CDR2 FQNNGV. The CDR3 spells CASSWSGRSTDTQYF. In DNA, the CDR3 is TGTGCCAGCAGCTGGAGCGGCAGAAGCACAGATACGCAGTATTTT.

The table lists this clonotype with many counts. The rearrangement joins TRBV7-2 to TRBJ1-1, with 8 bases identical to TRBD1. The CDR3 contains 12 residues. Germline CDR1 reads SGHTA; CDR2 reads FQGNSA. The ends lost 5 bases at V and 14 bases at J; junction bases unmatched: 10. CDR3 amino acids: CASSPTGADSFF. The CDR3 DNA is TGTGCCAGCAGCCCGACAGGGGCCGATTCATTCTTT.

This clonotype has a handful of counts. The gene calls are TRBV20-1 and TRBJ1-4, with D possibly TRBD1 on 5 matching bases. The V end lost 2 bases, the J end lost 7 bases, and 17 bases lay between the germline ends. There are 15 residues in the CDR3. Germline CDR1 DFQATT, CDR2 SNEGSKA (reference sequence). CDR3 nucleotides: TGCAGTGCTAGACCCACGGGCAGGGTGGGTGAAAAACTGTTTTTT. Its protein product is CSARPTGRVGEKLFF.

The V and J genes are TRBV20-1 and TRBJ1-4, with D possibly TRBD1 on 6 matching bases. Germline V gives CDR1 DFQATT, CDR2 SNEGSKA (reference sequence). Trimming removed 5 bases from V and 4 bases from J, with 14 bases in between. This CDR3 spans 14 amino acids. The CDR3 spells CSAPIGTINEKLFF. DNA of the CDR3: TGCAGTGCTCCCATCGGGACAATTAATGAAAAACTGTTTTTT.

The CDR3 loop is CASSRVGADGTEAFF. CDR3 nucleotides: TGTGCCAGCAGTCGGGTAGGGGCCGATGGAACTGAAGCTTTCTTT. The V and J genes are TRBV9 and TRBJ1-1, with a weak D call TRBD1 (5 bases). V lost 5 bases, J lost 5 bases, and 19 bases lay in between. The CDR3 length is 15 residues. Germline V gene data show CDR1 as SGDLS and CDR2 as YYNGEE.

As regards this clonotype: Possible read error: a much larger clone is one base away. This chain uses TRBV4-1 with TRBJ2-2; 9 nucleotides match TRBD2. Germline V gene data show CDR1 as MGHRA and CDR2 as YSYEKL. This CDR3 is 15 amino acids long. V shed 4 bases, J shed 6 bases, and the junction held 6 bases outside the gene matches. The CDR3 here is CASSRSGGYAGELFF. The CDR3, as DNA: TGCGCCAGCAGCCGCAGCGGGGGGTACGCCGGGGAGCTGTTTTTT.

This clonotype has at least ten counts. The chain employs TRBV2 and TRBJ2-7; D is uncertain. Looked up from germline, CDR1 is SNHLY and CDR2 is FYNNEI. V lost 7 bases and J 3 bases, leaving 4 bases between the germline ends. The CDR3 is 10 amino acids. CDR3 residues: CASKSYEQYF. CDR3 in DNA: TGTGCCAGCAAAAGCTACGAGCAGTACTTC.